The 14 T cell receptor beta chains reported below all come from one sample, sequenced in a study of T cells in localized non-small cell lung cancer. Sequencing was performed with immunoSEQ multiplex PCR; in TCRdb, only in-frame clones are kept and a portion is missing. Of some 37,000 clones detected, more than 75% appear once; the ten largest clones hold about 3.5%. Sample: peripheral blood, taken before any cancer treatment. These receptor sequences come from a man aged 18 to 49 with stage I lung adenocarcinoma.

The J gene is TRBJ2-3, the V gene TRBV28; 15 nucleotides align to TRBD2. V trimming: 6 bases; J trimming: 8 bases; junction bases outside the gene matches: 6. Germline V gives CDR1 MDHEN, CDR2 SYDVKM. The CDR3 sequence is 15 residues long. CDR3 residues: CASSRTSGGESTQYF. Written as DNA, the CDR3 is TGTGCCAGCAGCCGGACTAGCGGGGGGGAGAGTACGCAGTATTTT. The full variable domain, its missing parts supplied by reference TRBV28 and TRBJ2-3, is DVKVTQSSRYLVKRTGEKVFLECVQDMDHENMFWYRQDPGLGLRLIYFSYDVKMKEKGDIPEGYSVSREKKERFSLILESASTNQTSMYLCASSRTSGGESTQYFGPGTRLTVL.

This chain uses TRBV6-5 with TRBJ1-2; a weak D match, TRBD1 (6 bases). The CDR3 consists of 14 residues. Trimming cost V 0 bases and J 6 bases, with 11 bases left between them. The germline gives CDR1 MNHEY, CDR2 SVGAGI. In nucleotides, the CDR3 is TGTGCCAGCAGTTACTCGGCCGGGGGCCATGGCTACACCTTC. Translated, it gives CASSYSAGGHGYTF.

In its sample, this clone was seen once. V is TRBV4-2 and J is TRBJ1-4, with 7 bases matching TRBD1. CDR1 and CDR2 (germline): LGHNA, YNFKEQ. The CDR3 sequence is 13 residues long. The V gene end was trimmed by 6 bases and the J gene end by 7 bases; junction bases not matched to a gene: 5. CDR3 region: CASRGDRVEKLFF. In DNA, the CDR3 is TGTGCCAGCAGGGGAGACAGGGTTGAAAAACTGTTTTTT.

J is TRBJ2-3 and V is TRBV4-1, with D possibly TRBD1 on 5 matching bases. This CDR3 spans 15 amino acids. V lost 4 bases and J 2 bases, leaving 13 bases between the germline ends. The germline V gene has CDR1 MGHRA and CDR2 YSYEKL. CDR3 loop: CASSPRTWTTDTQYF. In DNA, the CDR3 is TGCGCCAGCAGCCCCCGGACATGGACCACAGATACGCAGTATTTT.

The rearrangement uses TRBV5-1 and TRBJ2-1, with D possibly being TRBD1 or TRBD2 (5 bases each). Trimming shortened V by 5 bases and J by 0 bases, and 18 bases separated the two germline ends. Per germline, CDR1 SGHRS and CDR2 YFSETQ. The CDR3 extends over 17 amino acids. The CDR3 sequence: CASSPFVRGPSYNEQFF. In DNA form, the CDR3 reads TGCGCCAGCAGTCCCTTTGTTCGGGGACCCTCCTACAATGAGCAGTTCTTC.

The table lists this clone with a count of one. V usage is TRBV7-9 and J usage is TRBJ2-7; possible D gene TRBD2, 6 bases. CDR3 length equals 14 residues. The germline gives CDR1 SEHNR, CDR2 FQNEAQ (reference sequence). V was shortened by 1 base and J by 0 bases, with 7 bases between the two germline ends. CDR3 residues: CASSLGGVSYEQYF. The CDR3 region has the DNA TGTGCCAGCAGCTTAGGCGGGGTCTCCTACGAGCAGTACTTC.

The V gene is TRBV4-2, the J gene TRBJ2-5, with 8 bases identical to TRBD2. Germline lookup yields CDR1 LGHNA and CDR2 YNFKEQ. J was trimmed by 1 base and V by 1 base; bases with no gene match: 5. This CDR3 is built from 16 residues. CDR3 sequence reads: CASSQVLAETQETQYF. The CDR3 coding sequence is TGTGCCAGCAGCCAAGTACTAGCGGAGACCCAAGAGACCCAGTACTTC.

The chain carries TRBV2 and TRBJ1-4; D is possibly TRBD1 (6 bases). V lost 6 bases, J lost 5 bases, and 13 bases lay in between. The CDR3 contains 14 residues. Germline CDR1 reads SNHLY; CDR2 reads FYNNEI. The CDR3, as DNA: TGTGCCAGCAGGGCGGACAGCCTAAATGAAAAACTGTTTTTT. It codes for CASRADSLNEKLFF.

The chain is built from TRBV9 and TRBJ1-2; no clear D gene. The V gene's germline CDR1 is SGDLS and CDR2 YYNGEE. Trimming shortened V by 4 bases and J by 8 bases, and 18 bases separated the two germline ends. The CDR3 consists of 14 residues. The chain's CDR3 is CASSPPGRVRGYTF. CDR3 DNA: TGTGCCAGCAGCCCACCGGGTAGGGTGCGGGGCTACACCTTC.

The rearrangement links TRBV2 to TRBJ2-1; 7 bases align to TRBD2. Germline V gene data show CDR1 as SNHLY and CDR2 as FYNNEI. The ends lost 4 bases at V and 10 bases at J; junction bases unmatched: 7. The CDR3 has 13 amino acids. The CDR3 DNA follows: TGTGCCAGCAGTGGTCTATTGGGAGGGGAGCAGTTCTTC. Amino acid sequence: CASSGLLGGEQFF. Combining the CDR3 with reference TRBV2 and TRBJ2-1 gives the whole variable domain EPEVTQTPSHQVTQMGQEVILRCVPISNHLYFYWYRQILGQKVEFLVSFYNNEISEKSEIFDDQFSVERPDGSNFTLKIRSTKLEDSAMYFCASSGLLGGEQFFGPGTRLTVL.

The CDR3 spells CACAGTSASSSTDTQYF. The CDR3 DNA is TGTGCCTGCGCCGGGACTAGCGCATCCTCAAGCACAGATACGCAGTATTTT. The genes are TRBV30 and TRBJ2-3; 10 bases map to TRBD2. V lost 6 bases, J lost 0 bases, and 12 bases stayed unmatched. In germline, CDR1 is GTSNPN, CDR2 SVGIG (reference sequence). This CDR3 region has 17 residues.

This chain joins TRBV7-8 and TRBJ1-5; D perhaps matches TRBD1 (5 bases). Germline CDR1 and CDR2: SGHVS and FQNEAQ. The CDR3 contains 14 residues. V was trimmed by 1 base and J by 4 bases, leaving 8 bases between them. CDR3 sequence reads: CASSLGDGNQPQHF. The CDR3 region has the DNA TGTGCCAGCAGCTTAGGGGACGGGAATCAGCCCCAGCATTTT.

The rearrangement joins TRBV7-7 to TRBJ2-5, with D perhaps being TRBD1 or TRBD2 (5 bases each). Trimming removed 5 bases at V and 5 bases at J, with 12 bases between. CDR1 and CDR2 (germline): SSHAT, FNYEAQ (reference sequence). The CDR3 runs 13 residues. CDR3 protein: CASSRDARETQYF. The CDR3 DNA reads TGTGCCAGCAGCCGGGACGCTCGGGAGACCCAGTACTTC.

This clone was picked up one time. The chain has TRBV18 and TRBJ1-2; D unclear. This CDR3 region has 15 residues. CDR1 is KGHSH, CDR2 LQKENI, per germline. V was trimmed by 4 bases and J by 2 bases, leaving 14 bases between them. The CDR3 reads CASSLQQLPNYGYTF. Here the CDR3 DNA reads TGTGCCAGCTCACTACAACAGTTACCAAACTATGGCTACACCTTC.